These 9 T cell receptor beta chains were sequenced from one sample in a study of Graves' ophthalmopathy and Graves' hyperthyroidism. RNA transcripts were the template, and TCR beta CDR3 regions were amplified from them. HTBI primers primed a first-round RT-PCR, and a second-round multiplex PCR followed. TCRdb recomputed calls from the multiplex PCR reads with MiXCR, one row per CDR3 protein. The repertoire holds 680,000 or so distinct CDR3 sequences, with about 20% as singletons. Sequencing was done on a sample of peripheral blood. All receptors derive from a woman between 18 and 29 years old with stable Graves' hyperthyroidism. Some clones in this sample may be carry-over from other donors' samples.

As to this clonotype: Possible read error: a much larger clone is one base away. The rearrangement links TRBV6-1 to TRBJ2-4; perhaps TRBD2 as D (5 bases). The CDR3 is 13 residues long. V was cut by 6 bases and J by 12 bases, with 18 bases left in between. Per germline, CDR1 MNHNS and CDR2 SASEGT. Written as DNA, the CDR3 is TGTGCCAGCAGCCCCAGGACGGGGAAAAATCAGTACTTC. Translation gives CASSPRTGKNQYF.

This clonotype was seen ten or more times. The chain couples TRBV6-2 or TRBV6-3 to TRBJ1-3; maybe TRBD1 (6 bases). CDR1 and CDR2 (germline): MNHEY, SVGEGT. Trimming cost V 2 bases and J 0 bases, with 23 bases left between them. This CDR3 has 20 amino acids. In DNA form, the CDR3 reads TGTGCCAGCAGTTACCCCACTGCCTCCAACAGGGAGAGCTCTGGAAACACCATATATTTT. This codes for CASSYPTASNRESSGNTIYF.

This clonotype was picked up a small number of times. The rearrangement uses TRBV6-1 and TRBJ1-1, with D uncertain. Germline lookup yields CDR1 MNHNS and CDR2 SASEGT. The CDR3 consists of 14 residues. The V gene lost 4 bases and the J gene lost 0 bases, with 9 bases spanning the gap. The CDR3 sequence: CASSGENLNTEAFF. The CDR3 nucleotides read TGTGCCAGCAGTGGTGAGAATTTGAACACTGAAGCTTTCTTT.

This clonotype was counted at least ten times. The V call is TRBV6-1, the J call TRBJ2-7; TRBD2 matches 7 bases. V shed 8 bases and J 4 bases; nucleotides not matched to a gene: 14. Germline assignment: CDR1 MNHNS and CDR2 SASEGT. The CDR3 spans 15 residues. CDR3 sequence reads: CASVEDWTSRYEQYF. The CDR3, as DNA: TGTGCCAGCGTGGAGGACTGGACTAGTCGTTACGAGCAGTACTTC.

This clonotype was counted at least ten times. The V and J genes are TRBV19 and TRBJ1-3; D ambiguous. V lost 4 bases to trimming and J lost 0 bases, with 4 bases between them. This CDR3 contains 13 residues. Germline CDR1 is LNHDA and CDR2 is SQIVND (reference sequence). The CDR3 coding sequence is TGTGCCAGTAGTACGAACTCTGGAAACACCATATATTTT. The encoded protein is CASSTNSGNTIYF.

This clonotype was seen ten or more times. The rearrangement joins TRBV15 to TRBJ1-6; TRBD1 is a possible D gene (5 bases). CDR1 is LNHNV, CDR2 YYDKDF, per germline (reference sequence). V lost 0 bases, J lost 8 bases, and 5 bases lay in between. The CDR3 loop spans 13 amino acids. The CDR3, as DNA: TGTGCCACCAGCAGAGAGGGGGATTCACCCCTCCACTTT. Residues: CATSREGDSPLHF.

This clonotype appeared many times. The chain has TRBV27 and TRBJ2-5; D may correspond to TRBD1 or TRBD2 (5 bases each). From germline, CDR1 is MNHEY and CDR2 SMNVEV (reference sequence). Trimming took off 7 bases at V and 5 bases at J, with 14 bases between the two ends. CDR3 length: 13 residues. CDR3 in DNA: TGTGCCAGCATACAAGTCAGGGAGGAGACCCAGTACTTC. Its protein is CASIQVREETQYF.

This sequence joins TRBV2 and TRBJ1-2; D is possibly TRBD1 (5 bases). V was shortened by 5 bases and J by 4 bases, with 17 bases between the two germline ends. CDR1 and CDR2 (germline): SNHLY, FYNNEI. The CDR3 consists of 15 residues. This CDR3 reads CASSSEGLLSYGYTF. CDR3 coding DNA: TGTGCCAGCAGTAGTGAGGGACTTTTAAGCTATGGCTACACCTTC.

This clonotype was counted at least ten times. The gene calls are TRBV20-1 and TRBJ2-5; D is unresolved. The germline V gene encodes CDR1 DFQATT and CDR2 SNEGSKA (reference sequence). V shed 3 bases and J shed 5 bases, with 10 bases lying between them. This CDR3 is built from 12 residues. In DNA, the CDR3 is TGCAGTGCTAGCCCTGGGTGGGAGACCCAGTACTTC. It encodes CSASPGWETQYF.